The following is a T cell receptor (beta chain) sequence with its context. This sample is drawn from a study of blood T cell repertoires in COVID-19. The assay was immunoSEQ multiplex PCR, and TCRdb's table has in-frame clones only and misses some. The data contain around 250,000 clones, around 88% of them seen just once; the ten biggest clones take up about 12%. In germline, CDR1 is KGHDR, CDR2 SFDVKD. V dropped 5 bases and J dropped 5; count of bases not matched to a gene: 9. The CDR3 contains 15 residues. Sequenced sample: peripheral blood. This sequence originates from a man older than 75 with acute or convalescent COVID-19. The gene calls are TRBV24-1 and TRBJ2-3; TRBD2 aligns across 7 bases. CDR3 DNA sequence: TGTGCCACCAGTGCCCCCGCGGGGGTAAAAGATACGCAGTATTTT. It specifies CATSAPAGVKDTQYF.